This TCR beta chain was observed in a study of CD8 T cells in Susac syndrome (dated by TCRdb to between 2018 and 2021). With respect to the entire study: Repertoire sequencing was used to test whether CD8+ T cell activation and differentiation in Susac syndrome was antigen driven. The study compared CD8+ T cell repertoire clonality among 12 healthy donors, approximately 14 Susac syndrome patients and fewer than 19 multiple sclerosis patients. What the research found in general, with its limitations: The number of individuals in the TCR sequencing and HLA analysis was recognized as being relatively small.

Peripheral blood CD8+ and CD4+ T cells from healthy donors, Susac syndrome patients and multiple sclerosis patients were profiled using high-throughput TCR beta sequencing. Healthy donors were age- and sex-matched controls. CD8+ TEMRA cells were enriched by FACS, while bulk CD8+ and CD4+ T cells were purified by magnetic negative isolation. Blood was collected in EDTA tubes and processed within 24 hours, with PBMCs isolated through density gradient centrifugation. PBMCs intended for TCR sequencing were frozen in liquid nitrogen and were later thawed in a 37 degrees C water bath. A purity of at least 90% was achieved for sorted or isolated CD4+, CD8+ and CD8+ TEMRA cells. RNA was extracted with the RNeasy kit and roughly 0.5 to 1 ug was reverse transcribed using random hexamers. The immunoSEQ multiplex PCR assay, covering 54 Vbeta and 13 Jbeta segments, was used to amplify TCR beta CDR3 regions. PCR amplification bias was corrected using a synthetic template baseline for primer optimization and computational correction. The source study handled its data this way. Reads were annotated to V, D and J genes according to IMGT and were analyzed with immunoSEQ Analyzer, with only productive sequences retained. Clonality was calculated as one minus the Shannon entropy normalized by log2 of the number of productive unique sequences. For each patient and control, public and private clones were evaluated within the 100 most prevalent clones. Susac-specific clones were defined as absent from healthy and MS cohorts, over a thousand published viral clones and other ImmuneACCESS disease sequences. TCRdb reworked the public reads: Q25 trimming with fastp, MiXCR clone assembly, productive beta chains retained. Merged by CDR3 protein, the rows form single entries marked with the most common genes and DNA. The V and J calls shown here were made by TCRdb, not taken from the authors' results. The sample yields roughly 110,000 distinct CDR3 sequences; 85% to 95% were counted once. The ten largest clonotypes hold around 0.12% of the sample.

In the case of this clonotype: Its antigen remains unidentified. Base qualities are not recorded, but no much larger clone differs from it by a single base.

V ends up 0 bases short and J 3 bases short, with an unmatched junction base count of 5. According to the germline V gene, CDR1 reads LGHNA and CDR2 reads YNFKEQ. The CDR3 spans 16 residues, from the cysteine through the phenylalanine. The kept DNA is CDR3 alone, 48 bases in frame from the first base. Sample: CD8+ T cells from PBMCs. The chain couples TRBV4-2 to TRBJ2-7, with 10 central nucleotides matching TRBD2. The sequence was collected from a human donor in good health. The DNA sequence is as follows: TGTGCCAGCAGCCAAGATTCAACTAGCGGGAACTACGAGCAGTACTTC. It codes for CASSQDSTSGNYEQYF.